One sample yielded the 18 T cell receptor beta chains listed below, sequenced in a study of neoadjuvant anti-PD-1 for oral cavity cancer. Sequencing was performed with immunoSEQ multiplex PCR; in TCRdb, only in-frame clones are kept and a portion is missing. The sample lists 55,000 to 75,000 clones, 86% occurring once. Time point described: after neoadjuvant nivolumab, at surgical resection. Source: PBMCs, taken after nivolumab (anti-PD-1) treatment. The receptor set was obtained from a person aged 35 to 85 with oral cavity squamous cell carcinoma.

The rearrangement links TRBV6-1 to TRBJ2-7; 8 bases agree with TRBD2. Trimming took 1 base from V and 7 from J; bases not matched to a gene: 9. This CDR3 has 15 amino acids. Germline assignment: CDR1 MNHNS and CDR2 SASEGT. CDR3: CASSEDAGRGGEQYF. For the CDR3, the DNA is TGTGCCAGCAGTGAAGATGCGGGGCGCGGGGGGGAGCAGTACTTC.

The chain recombines TRBV30 with TRBJ1-5; no clear D. V lost 0 bases and J lost 1, with 7 bases in between. The germline gives CDR1 GTSNPN, CDR2 SVGIG (reference sequence). This CDR3 region has 14 residues. CDR3 sequence (DNA): TGTGCCTGGAGTGTCCCAGTGAGCAATCAGCCCCAGCATTTT. Its protein is CAWSVPVSNQPQHF.

The chain uses TRBV5-1 and TRBJ1-2, with no clear D. The CDR3 is 17 amino acids. V lost 6 bases and J 1 base, leaving 22 bases between the germline ends. Germline CDR1 is SGHRS and CDR2 is YFSETQ. The CDR3 is CASTPRIGGLDNYGYTF. In nucleotides, the CDR3 is TGCGCCAGCACCCCCCGGATAGGTGGGTTGGATAACTATGGCTACACCTTC.

V and J are TRBV2 and TRBJ1-1; D unresolved. This CDR3 is built from 11 residues. Germline V gene data show CDR1 as SNHLY and CDR2 as FYNNEI. Deletions cut 5 bases from V and 3 bases from J, with 4 bases between. The DNA of the CDR3 is TGTGCCAGCAGTTACGACACTGAAGCTTTCTTT. Its protein product is CASSYDTEAFF.

This chain joins TRBV29-1 and TRBJ2-1; TRBD1 might be the D (5 bases). Germline values: CDR1 SQVTM, CDR2 ANQGSEA. The CDR3 length is 12 residues. V was shortened by 1 base and J by 7 bases, with 8 bases between the two germline ends. CDR3 in DNA: TGCAGCGTTGAAGGACAGTCTAATGAGCAGTTCTTC. Translated, it gives CSVEGQSNEQFF.

The chain carries TRBV6-5 and TRBJ2-5; 9 bases agree with TRBD1. V lost 4 bases, J lost 4 bases, and 7 bases stayed unmatched. CDR3 length equals 15 residues. Germline CDR1 reads MNHEY; CDR2 reads SVGAGI. The CDR3 here is CASSFPGQGLETQYF. CDR3 coding DNA: TGTGCCAGCAGTTTCCCGGGACAGGGACTAGAGACCCAGTACTTC.

This chain joins TRBV2 and TRBJ2-3, with 8 bases aligning to TRBD2. This CDR3 has 14 amino acids. Germline V gives CDR1 SNHLY, CDR2 FYNNEI. The ends lost 5 bases at V and 2 bases at J; junction bases unmatched: 3. CDR3 sequence reads: CASSSSGYTDTQYF. For the CDR3, the DNA is TGTGCCAGCAGTTCTAGCGGGTACACAGATACGCAGTATTTT.

This clone came up a few times. The chain couples TRBV27 to TRBJ2-1, with D uncertain. CDR1 is MNHEY and CDR2 is SMNVEV in the germline V gene (reference sequence). Trimming took 1 base from V and 7 from J, leaving 8 bases between them. CDR3 length equals 13 residues. CDR3 residues: CASSLLVGNEQFF. For the CDR3, the DNA is TGTGCCAGCAGTTTATTGGTCGGGAATGAGCAGTTCTTC.

This clone has only one observation. The rearrangement uses TRBV6-4 and TRBJ1-2; tentatively, D is TRBD1 (6 bases). V lost 6 bases to trimming and J lost 4 bases, with 15 bases between them. CDR1 is MRHNA, CDR2 SNTAGT, per germline. This CDR3 comprises 14 residues. The CDR3 is CASRQGADGYGYTF. CDR3 nucleotide sequence: TGTGCCAGCAGACAGGGAGCGGATGGCTATGGCTACACCTTC.

There are a few counts of this clone. V gene TRBV5-1 combines with J gene TRBJ1-2; D perhaps matches TRBD1 (6 bases). V lost 1 base and J lost 4, with 14 bases in between. The germline V gene has CDR1 SGHRS and CDR2 YFSETQ. The CDR3 totals 15 residues. In DNA form, the CDR3 reads TGCGCCAGCAGCTTGCTCCACCGGGACATCTATGGCTACACCTTC. Translating it yields CASSLLHRDIYGYTF. The variable domain in full, with the rest retrieved from reference TRBV5-1 and TRBJ1-2, is KAGVTQTPRYLIKTRGQQVTLSCSPISGHRSVSWYQQTPGQGLQFLFEYFSETQRNKGNFPGRFSGRQFSNSRSEMNVSTLELGDSALYLCASSLLHRDIYGYTFGSGTRLTVV.

The CDR3 region is CASSYGPIYGYTF. The CDR3 nucleotides are TGTGCCAGCAGCTACGGACCCATCTATGGCTACACCTTC. This chain joins TRBV7-9 and TRBJ1-2; no clear D gene. Germline values: CDR1 SEHNR, CDR2 FQNEAQ (reference sequence). V shed 4 bases and J shed 4 bases, with 10 bases lying between them. The CDR3 covers 13 residues. Looking up the rest from reference TRBV7-9 and TRBJ1-2 gives the full variable domain: DTGVSQNPRHKITKRGQNVTFRCDPISEHNRLYWYRQTLGQGPEFLTYFQNEAQLEKSRLLSDRFSAERPKGSFSTLEIQRTEQGDSAMYLCASSYGPIYGYTFGSGTRLTVV.

The chain has TRBV6-5 and TRBJ2-3; the D is unclear. The ends were cut back, 2 bases at V and 10 bases at J, with 4 bases in the middle. This CDR3 spans 10 amino acids. Germline V CDR1 and CDR2: MNHEY, SVGAGI. CDR3: CASSYDAQYF. The CDR3 bases are TGTGCCAGCAGTTACGATGCGCAGTATTTT.

A few counts support this clone. The V gene is TRBV7-9, the J gene TRBJ2-7; 7 positions agree with TRBD1. CDR1 is SEHNR, CDR2 FQNEAQ, per germline (reference sequence). The CDR3 runs 19 residues. V was pared by 3 bases and J by 0 bases, with 17 bases of the junction left unmatched. DNA of the CDR3: TGTGCCAGCAGCTTCTACTTTACCTGGGACAGCCAGAGCTCCTACGAGCAGTACTTC. This gives the protein CASSFYFTWDSQSSYEQYF.

The chain carries TRBV18 and TRBJ2-2; 7 bases line up with TRBD1. The V gene's germline CDR1 is KGHSH and CDR2 LQKENI. The CDR3 contains 16 residues. V lost 3 bases to trimming and J lost 3 bases; unmatched junction nucleotides: 7. CDR3 in amino acids: CASSPPGTVDTGELFF. CDR3 sequence (DNA): TGTGCCAGCTCACCGCCCGGGACAGTTGACACCGGGGAGCTGTTTTTT.

The chain uses TRBV30 and TRBJ2-5; D perhaps matches TRBD1 (6 bases). Germline V gene sequence: CDR1 GTSNPN, CDR2 SVGIG (reference sequence). CDR3 length: 15 amino acids. Trimming left V 3 bases short and J 5 bases short, with 19 bases between. The CDR3 spells CAWSRGQTRTETQYF. The CDR3 DNA reads as TGTGCCTGGAGCCGCGGACAGACCAGGACGGAGACCCAGTACTTC. Drawing the rest from reference TRBV30 and TRBJ2-5, the complete variable domain is SQTIHQWPATLVQPVGSPLSLECTVEGTSNPNLYWYRQAAGRGLQLLFYSVGIGQISSEVPQNLSASRPQDRQFILSSKKLLLSDSGFYLCAWSRGQTRTETQYFGPGTRLLVL.

The chain links TRBV9 to TRBJ2-1; D perhaps matches TRBD2 (5 bases). V lost 0 bases and J 7 bases, leaving 11 bases between the germline ends. This CDR3 spans 14 amino acids. The germline V gene encodes CDR1 SGDLS and CDR2 YYNGEE. CDR3 in amino acids: CASSVDSSWNEQFF. The CDR3, as DNA: TGTGCCAGCAGCGTAGATTCTAGCTGGAATGAGCAGTTCTTC. The full variable domain, rest sourced from reference TRBV9 and TRBJ2-1, is DSGVTQTPKHLITATGQRVTLRCSPRSGDLSVYWYQQSLDQGLQFLIQYYNGEERAKGNILERFSAQQFPDLHSELNLSSLELGDSALYFCASSVDSSWNEQFFGPGTRLTVL.

V and J are TRBV2 and TRBJ2-5, with TRBD2 matching over 10 bases. Trimming cost V 8 bases and J 2 bases; bases outside gene matches: 5. The CDR3 sequence is 14 residues long. The V gene's germline CDR1 is SNHLY and CDR2 FYNNEI. CDR3 amino acids: CASSRLAGQETQYF. The CDR3 coding sequence is TGTGCCAGCTCCCGACTAGCGGGTCAAGAGACCCAGTACTTC.

This clone has a single count. The chain uses TRBV7-9 and TRBJ2-7, with D unresolved. V dropped 3 bases and J dropped 4 bases, with 13 bases sitting between them. The CDR3 is 14 amino acids. Germline CDR1 SEHNR, CDR2 FQNEAQ (reference sequence). The CDR3 sequence: CASSFTAASYEQYF. The CDR3, as DNA: TGTGCCAGCAGCTTTACCGCCGCCAGTTACGAGCAGTACTTC.